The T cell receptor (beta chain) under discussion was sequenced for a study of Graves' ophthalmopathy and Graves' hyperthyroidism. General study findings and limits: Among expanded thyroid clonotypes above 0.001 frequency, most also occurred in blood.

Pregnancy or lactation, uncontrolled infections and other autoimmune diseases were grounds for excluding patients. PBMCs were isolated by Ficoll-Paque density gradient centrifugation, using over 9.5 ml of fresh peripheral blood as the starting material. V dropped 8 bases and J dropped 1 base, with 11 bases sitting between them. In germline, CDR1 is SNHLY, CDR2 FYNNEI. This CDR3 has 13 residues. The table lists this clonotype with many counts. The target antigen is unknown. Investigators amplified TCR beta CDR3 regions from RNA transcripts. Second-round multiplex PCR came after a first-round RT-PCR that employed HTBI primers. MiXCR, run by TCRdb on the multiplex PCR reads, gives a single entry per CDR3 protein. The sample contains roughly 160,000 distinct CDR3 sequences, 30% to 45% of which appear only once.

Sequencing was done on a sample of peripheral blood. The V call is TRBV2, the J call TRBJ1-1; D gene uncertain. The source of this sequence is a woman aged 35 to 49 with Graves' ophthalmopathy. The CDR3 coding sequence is TGTGCCAGCCCGGTTGGGCAGAACACTGAAGCTTTCTTT. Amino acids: CASPVGQNTEAFF.